This TCR beta chain was recorded in a study of blood T cell repertoires in COVID-19. Study-wide context: From the United States, Italy and Spain came samples of acute and convalescent COVID-19. PBMCs, B-cell-depleted T cells, or T cells provided the cDNA or gDNA that made up the material.

Only a few counts were recorded for this clone. The Seattle patients, enrolled during active infection, were followed longitudinally. CDR1 is LNHDA, CDR2 SQIVND, per germline (reference sequence). This CDR3 contains 14 residues. V lost 6 bases and J lost 0, with 12 bases in between. Original analysis: Scientists estimated how many nucleated cells there were by amplifying reference gene primers. Generated by immunoSEQ multiplex PCR, the TCRdb table keeps only in-frame clones and is missing some. V, J and clone size derive from that table, while D and trimming were established from the DNA sequence. This repertoire shows approximately 350,000 clones, more than 75% found once; its top ten account for about 6%.

The specimen was peripheral blood. The sequence came from a woman aged 45 to 65 with COVID-19, enrolled during active disease. This sequence joins TRBV19 and TRBJ2-7; D might be TRBD2 (6 bases). This CDR3 reads CASSAGRSSYEQYF. CDR3 DNA sequence: TGTGCCAGTAGCGCAGGGAGGAGCTCCTACGAGCAGTACTTC.